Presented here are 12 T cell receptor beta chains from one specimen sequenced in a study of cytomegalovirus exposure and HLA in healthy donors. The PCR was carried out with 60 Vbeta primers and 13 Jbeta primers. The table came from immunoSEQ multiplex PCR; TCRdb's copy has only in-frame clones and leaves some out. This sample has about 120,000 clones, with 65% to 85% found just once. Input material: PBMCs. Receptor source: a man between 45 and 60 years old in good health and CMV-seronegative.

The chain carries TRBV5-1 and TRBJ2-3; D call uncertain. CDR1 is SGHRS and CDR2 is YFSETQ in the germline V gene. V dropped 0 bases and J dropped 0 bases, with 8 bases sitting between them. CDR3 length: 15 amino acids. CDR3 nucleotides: TGCGCCAGCAGCTTGGCCGGAGCTAGCACAGATACGCAGTATTTT. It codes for CASSLAGASTDTQYF.

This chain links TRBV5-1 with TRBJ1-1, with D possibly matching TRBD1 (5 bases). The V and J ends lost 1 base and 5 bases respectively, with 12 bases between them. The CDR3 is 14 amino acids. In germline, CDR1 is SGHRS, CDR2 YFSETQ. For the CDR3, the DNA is TGCGCCAGCAGCTTGTGGAGCCAGGGTACTGAAGCTTTCTTT. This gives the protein CASSLWSQGTEAFF. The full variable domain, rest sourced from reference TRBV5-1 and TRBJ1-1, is KAGVTQTPRYLIKTRGQQVTLSCSPISGHRSVSWYQQTPGQGLQFLFEYFSETQRNKGNFPGRFSGRQFSNSRSEMNVSTLELGDSALYLCASSLWSQGTEAFFGQGTRLTVV.

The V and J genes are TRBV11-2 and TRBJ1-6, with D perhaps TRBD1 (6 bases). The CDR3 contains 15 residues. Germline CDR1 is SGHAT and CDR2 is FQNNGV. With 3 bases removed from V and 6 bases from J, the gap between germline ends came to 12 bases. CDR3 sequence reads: CASSLQGRGNSPLHF. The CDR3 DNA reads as TGTGCCAGCAGCTTGCAGGGGAGAGGTAATTCACCCCTCCACTTT.

The CDR3 nucleotides read TGTGCCAGCAGCCCTGAACCCGGGGGATCCCTGGGGTACAATGAGCAGTTCTTC. It translates to CASSPEPGGSLGYNEQFF. The gene calls are TRBV9 and TRBJ2-1; the D gene is possibly TRBD2 (6 bases). Trimming stripped 4 bases from V and 4 bases from J, with 24 bases between. This CDR3 contains 18 residues. Germline CDR1 SGDLS, CDR2 YYNGEE.

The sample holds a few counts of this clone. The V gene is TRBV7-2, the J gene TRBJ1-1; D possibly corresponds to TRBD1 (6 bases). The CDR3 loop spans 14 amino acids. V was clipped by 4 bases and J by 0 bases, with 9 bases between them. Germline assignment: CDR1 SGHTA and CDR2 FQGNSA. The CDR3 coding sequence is TGTGCCAGCAGCTGGGACAACGTGAACACTGAAGCTTTCTTT. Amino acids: CASSWDNVNTEAFF.

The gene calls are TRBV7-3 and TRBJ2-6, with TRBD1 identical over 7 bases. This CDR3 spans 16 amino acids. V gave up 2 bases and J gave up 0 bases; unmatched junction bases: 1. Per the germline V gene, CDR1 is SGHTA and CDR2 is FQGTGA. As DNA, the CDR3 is TGTGCCAGCAGCTTAGAGGGGGCCTCTGGGGCCAACGTCCTGACTTTC. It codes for CASSLEGASGANVLTF.

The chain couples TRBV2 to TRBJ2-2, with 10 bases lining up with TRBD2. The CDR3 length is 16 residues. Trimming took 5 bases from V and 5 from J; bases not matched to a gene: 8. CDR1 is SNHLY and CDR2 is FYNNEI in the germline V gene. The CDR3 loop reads CASSLASGGGTGELFF. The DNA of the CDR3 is TGTGCCAGCAGTTTAGCTAGCGGGGGCGGGACCGGGGAGCTGTTTTTT.

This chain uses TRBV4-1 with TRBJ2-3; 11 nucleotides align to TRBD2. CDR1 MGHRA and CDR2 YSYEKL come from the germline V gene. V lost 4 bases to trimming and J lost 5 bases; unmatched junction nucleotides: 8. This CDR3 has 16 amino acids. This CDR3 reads CASSLSSSGGQDTQYF. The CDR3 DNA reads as TGCGCCAGCAGCCTTTCCTCTAGCGGGGGGCAAGATACGCAGTATTTT.

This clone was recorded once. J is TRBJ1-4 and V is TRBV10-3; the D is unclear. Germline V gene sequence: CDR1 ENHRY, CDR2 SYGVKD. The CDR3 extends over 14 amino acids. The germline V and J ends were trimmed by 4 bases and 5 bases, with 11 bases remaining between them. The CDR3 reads CAISGGRSNEKLFF. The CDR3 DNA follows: TGTGCCATCAGTGGTGGCAGGTCAAATGAAAAACTGTTTTTT.

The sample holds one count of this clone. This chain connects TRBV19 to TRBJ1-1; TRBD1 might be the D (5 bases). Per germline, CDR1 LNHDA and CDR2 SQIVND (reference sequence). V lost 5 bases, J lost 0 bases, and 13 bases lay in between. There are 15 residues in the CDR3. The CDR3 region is CASSGGANMNTEAFF. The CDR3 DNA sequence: TGTGCCAGTAGTGGAGGGGCGAACATGAACACTGAAGCTTTCTTT.

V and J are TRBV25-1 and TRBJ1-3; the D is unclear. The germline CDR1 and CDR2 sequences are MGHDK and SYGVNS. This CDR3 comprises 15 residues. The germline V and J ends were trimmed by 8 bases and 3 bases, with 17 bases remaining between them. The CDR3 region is CASPGSGIRGNTIYF. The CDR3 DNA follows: TGTGCCAGCCCGGGATCAGGAATACGTGGAAACACCATATATTTT.

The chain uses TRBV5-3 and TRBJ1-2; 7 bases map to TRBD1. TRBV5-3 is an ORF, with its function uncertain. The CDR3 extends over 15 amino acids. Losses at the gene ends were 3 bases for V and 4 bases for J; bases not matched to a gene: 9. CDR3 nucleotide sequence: TGTGCCAGAAGCTCGTACAGGGGCCCCGTCTATGGCTACACCTTC. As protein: CARSSYRGPVYGYTF.